These 29 T cell receptor beta chains share one sample of origin, sequenced in a study of regulatory T cells in long-lasting Graves disease. Time point specified: newly diagnosed GD, antithyroid drugs for less than 3 months. PBMCs provided the RNA from which the TCR library was made. Relying on iRepertoire HTBI primers and Arm-PCR of CDR3 regions, the team built TCR beta libraries. TCRdb ran MiXCR on the multiplex PCR reads and lists one entry per CDR3 protein. This repertoire shows about 220,000 distinct CDR3 sequences, about 17% found once; its top ten account for over 20%. The sample was peripheral blood mononuclear cells (PBMCs), taken at new diagnosis, from a patient treated with antithyroid drugs. Receptors originate from a female donor with Graves disease.

This clonotype was recorded at least ten times. The chain has TRBV7-2 and TRBJ2-7; TRBD1 is a possible D gene (5 bases). This CDR3 comprises 16 residues. The germline V and J ends were trimmed by 3 bases and 4 bases, with 19 bases remaining between them. Germline V gives CDR1 SGHTA, CDR2 FQGNSA. The CDR3 is CASSFRKGRSPYEQYF. The CDR3 region has the DNA TGTGCCAGCAGCTTTAGGAAGGGGCGCAGCCCTTACGAGCAGTACTTC.

This chain uses TRBV5-5 with TRBJ2-7, with D maybe TRBD1 (5 bases). The V end lost 4 bases, the J end lost 4 bases, and 12 bases lay between the germline ends. The CDR3 length is 13 residues. Germline CDR1 is SGHKS and CDR2 is YYEKEE (reference sequence). This chain's CDR3 is CASSLPGIYEQYF. In nucleotides, the CDR3 is TGTGCCAGCAGCCTACCAGGGATTTACGAGCAGTACTTC.

This clonotype was detected many times. The V call is TRBV3-1, the J call TRBJ2-1; D is ambiguous. The CDR3 has 12 residues. Trimming removed 4 bases from V and 7 bases from J, with 8 bases in between. In germline, CDR1 is LGHDT, CDR2 YNNKEL (reference sequence). CDR3 nucleotides: TGTGCCAGCAGCCCAGCGAGGAATGAGCAGTTCTTC. Amino acid sequence: CASSPARNEQFF.

This clonotype was observed many times. V gene TRBV29-1 combines with J gene TRBJ1-2; the D gene is possibly TRBD1 (5 bases). Germline lookup yields CDR1 SQVTM and CDR2 ANQGSEA. The CDR3 consists of 11 residues. Trimming took 4 bases from V and 6 from J, leaving 9 bases between them. The CDR3 DNA sequence: TGCAGCGTTGTAGTAGGGGATGGCTACACCTTC. It encodes CSVVVGDGYTF.

This clonotype was observed at least ten times. This chain connects TRBV2 to TRBJ1-5; TRBD1 might be the D (6 bases). V lost 4 bases and J lost 5, with 12 bases in between. The CDR3 is 14 amino acids. From germline, CDR1 is SNHLY and CDR2 FYNNEI. The CDR3 DNA is TGTGCCAGCAGTGGGGAGGGGGACCATCAGCCCCAGCATTTT. It yields the protein CASSGEGDHQPQHF. Full variable domain (missing parts from reference TRBV2 and TRBJ1-5): EPEVTQTPSHQVTQMGQEVILRCVPISNHLYFYWYRQILGQKVEFLVSFYNNEISEKSEIFDDQFSVERPDGSNFTLKIRSTKLEDSAMYFCASSGEGDHQPQHFGDGTRLSIL.

The table lists this clonotype with many counts. The CDR3 coding sequence is TGTGCCAGCAGTTTATGGAGTGGAGGTTACTCTGGAAACACCATATATTTT. It is translated as CASSLWSGGYSGNTIYF. The genes are TRBV28 and TRBJ1-3; no clear D. Looked up from germline, CDR1 is MDHEN and CDR2 is SYDVKM. The V end lost 0 bases, the J end lost 0 bases, and 12 bases lay between the germline ends. CDR3 length: 17 residues.

In its sample, this clonotype was seen many times. The chain recombines TRBV25-1 with TRBJ1-1, with D unclear. The CDR3 is made up of 17 amino acids. Trimming removed 0 bases at V and 1 base at J, with 15 bases between. Germline CDR1 reads MGHDK; CDR2 reads SYGVNS. The CDR3 DNA follows: TGTGCCAGCAGTGAATACTGGCGGGCGGGCCGGAACACTGAAGCTTTCTTT. It translates to CASSEYWRAGRNTEAFF.

This clonotype was detected many times. J is TRBJ1-1 and V is TRBV20-1, with D hard to call. CDR1 is DFQATT, CDR2 SNEGSKA, per germline (reference sequence). Trimming removed 0 bases from V and 4 bases from J, with 6 bases in between. The CDR3 contains 12 residues. The CDR3 spells CSARDRGTEAFF. CDR3 in DNA: TGCAGTGCTAGAGATCGAGGCACTGAAGCTTTCTTT.

The table lists this clonotype with many counts. The rearrangement links TRBV6-1 to TRBJ2-1; 14 nucleotides match TRBD2. The CDR3 sequence is 14 residues long. From germline, CDR1 is MNHNS and CDR2 SASEGT. V trimming: 6 bases; J trimming: 6 bases; junction bases outside the gene matches: 1. The CDR3: CASRGTSGSNEQFF. DNA of the CDR3: TGTGCCAGCAGGGGGACTAGCGGGAGCAATGAGCAGTTCTTC.

This clonotype was seen many times. The rearrangement uses TRBV10-3 and TRBJ1-1, with no clear D. Deletions cut 3 bases from V and 1 base from J, with 9 bases between. This CDR3 is built from 14 residues. Germline V CDR1 and CDR2: ENHRY, SYGVKD. The CDR3 protein is CAISESGGNTEAFF. CDR3 DNA: TGTGCCATCAGTGAAAGCGGCGGGAACACTGAAGCTTTCTTT.

This clonotype has only a few counts. The CDR3 DNA reads TGTGCCACCAGTGATTCGGAGCAGGACAGGGGTGGCTACACCTTC. It is translated as CATSDSEQDRGGYTF. V is TRBV24-1 and J is TRBJ1-2; 9 positions match TRBD1. CDR3 length equals 15 residues. V lost 2 bases, J lost 7 bases, and 7 bases stayed unmatched. CDR1 is KGHDR and CDR2 is SFDVKD in the germline V gene.

This clonotype turned up a few times. This chain uses TRBV18 with TRBJ2-7; TRBD2 might be the D (6 bases). Germline values: CDR1 KGHSH, CDR2 LQKENI. The CDR3 contains 14 residues. Trimming took off 3 bases at V and 5 bases at J, with 14 bases between the two ends. Written as DNA, the CDR3 is TGTGCCAGCTCACCCGATCAGGGACTCGACGAGCAGTACTTC. It codes for CASSPDQGLDEQYF.

This clonotype was seen ten or more times. The CDR3, as DNA: TGTGCCAGTAGACAGGGGTGGCAGCCCCAGCATTTT. Protein product: CASRQGWQPQHF. This chain joins TRBV19 and TRBJ1-5; 7 nucleotides match TRBD1. V lost 6 bases to trimming and J lost 7 bases; unmatched junction nucleotides: 3. CDR3 size: 12 residues. Germline V lookup: CDR1 LNHDA, CDR2 SQIVND (reference sequence).

The J gene is TRBJ2-3, the V gene TRBV11-3, with 16 bases aligning to TRBD2. The V gene's germline CDR1 is SGHNT and CDR2 YENEEA. Unmatched junction bases numbered 8, after V lost 0 bases and J lost 5 bases. CDR3 length: 19 amino acids. CDR3 residues: CASSLDLPGLAGGLDTQYF. DNA for the CDR3: TGTGCCAGCAGCTTAGACCTTCCGGGACTAGCGGGAGGGCTAGATACGCAGTATTTT. The variable domain in full, completed from reference TRBV11-3 and TRBJ2-3, reads EAGVVQSPRYKIIEKKQPVAFWCNPISGHNTLYWYLQNLGQGPELLIRYENEEAVDDSQLPKDRFSAERLKGVDSTLKIQPAELGDSAVYLCASSLDLPGLAGGLDTQYFGPGTRLTVL.

This clonotype was counted between two and nine times. J is TRBJ1-1 and V is TRBV10-1, with 9 positions matching TRBD1. J gave up 4 bases and V 11 bases, and 41 bases lay outside the gene matches. CDR1 is WNHNN, CDR2 SYGVQD, per germline (reference sequence). CDR3 length: 24 residues. The DNA of the CDR3 is TGCGCCGGCACGGTCCGAACTAAACAGCCTCTTCCTCTTACGCACGGACAGGGGACCACTGAAGCTTTCTTT. Its translation: CAGTVRTKQPLPLTHGQGTTEAFF.

V is TRBV28 and J is TRBJ1-5; 7 bases are shared with TRBD1. Germline V gene sequence: CDR1 MDHEN, CDR2 SYDVKM. Trimming at V came to 9 bases and at J to 3 bases, leaving 11 bases not matched to a gene. This CDR3 contains 15 residues. The CDR3 DNA reads TGTGCCAGATATAAGGGGGCGCGGAACAATCAGCCCCAGCATTTT. This translates into CARYKGARNNQPQHF.

Regarding this clonotype: At one end, the junction sequence differs from germline, possibly due to a read error. The rearrangement links TRBV5-1 to TRBJ2-3, with 8 bases fitting TRBD1. The CDR3 has 14 residues. Germline lookup yields CDR1 SGHRS and CDR2 YFSETQ. CDR3 coding DNA: TGCCCCAGCAGCGGTGGACAGGGTGGGGATATGCAGTATTTT. Its translation is CPSSGGQGGDMQYF.

In this sample, this clonotype turned up many times. The genes are TRBV3-1 and TRBJ2-1; TRBD2 might be the D (6 bases). The CDR3 spans 14 residues. Per germline, CDR1 LGHDT and CDR2 YNNKEL (reference sequence). V lost 4 bases to trimming and J lost 6 bases, with 13 bases between them. The CDR3 DNA follows: TGTGCCAGCAGCCCACTAGGGACTGGCAATGAGCAGTTCTTC. Protein: CASSPLGTGNEQFF.

This clonotype was detected many times. The rearrangement links TRBV2 to TRBJ2-5; D may match TRBD1 or TRBD2 (5 bases each). CDR1 and CDR2 from the germline V gene are SNHLY and FYNNEI. The CDR3 contains 15 residues. The germline V and J ends were trimmed by 5 bases and 1 base, with 14 bases remaining between them. In DNA, the CDR3 is TGTGCCAGCAGTTTCGATGGGGGAGTCCAAGAGACCCAGTACTTC. This codes for CASSFDGGVQETQYF.

V and J are TRBV11-2 and TRBJ2-3; D call uncertain. The CDR3 extends over 19 amino acids. The V gene lost 5 bases and the J gene lost 2 bases, with 26 bases spanning the gap. Germline V lookup: CDR1 SGHAT, CDR2 FQNNGV. Here the CDR3 reads CASSPDPTPVRASTDTQYF. In DNA form, the CDR3 reads TGTGCCAGCAGCCCCGACCCCACTCCGGTGCGAGCGTCCACAGATACGCAGTATTTT.

This clonotype was counted many times. This rearrangement joins TRBV30 to TRBJ1-4; D perhaps matches TRBD1 (6 bases). Looked up from germline, CDR1 is GTSNPN and CDR2 is SVGIG (reference sequence). Trimming stripped 3 bases from V and 0 bases from J, with 14 bases between. This CDR3 has 16 amino acids. The CDR3 sequence: CAWRLRTAATNEKLFF. CDR3 in DNA: TGTGCCTGGAGGCTCCGGACAGCCGCAACTAATGAAAAACTGTTTTTT.

This clonotype has at least ten counts. The V call is TRBV7-2, the J call TRBJ1-6, with D tentatively TRBD1 (6 bases). Per the germline V gene, CDR1 is SGHTA and CDR2 is FQGNSA. V was trimmed by 10 bases and J by 4 bases, leaving 17 bases between them. The CDR3 runs to 15 residues. The CDR3 spells CATRPPTGYNSPLHF. CDR3 DNA: TGTGCCACCCGCCCGCCGACAGGATATAATTCACCCCTCCACTTT.

This clonotype has a count of ten or more. The chain has TRBV18 and TRBJ1-5; D gene ambiguous. Germline V gene lookup returns CDR1 KGHSH and CDR2 LQKENI. This CDR3 comprises 15 residues. Trimming left V 2 bases short and J 0 bases short, with 8 bases between. The CDR3, as DNA: TGTGCCAGCTCACCATCGGGATATAGCAATCAGCCCCAGCATTTT. Translating gives CASSPSGYSNQPQHF.

This clonotype has ten or more counts. The chain carries TRBV7-3 and TRBJ2-2, with 16 positions matching TRBD2. V trimming: 5 bases; J trimming: 3 bases; junction bases outside the gene matches: 12. CDR3 length equals 20 residues. Germline V CDR1 and CDR2: SGHTA, FQGTGA. CDR3 region: CASSRVPVGLAGGDTGELFF. As DNA, the CDR3 is TGTGCCAGCAGCCGGGTCCCCGTGGGACTAGCGGGAGGGGACACCGGGGAGCTGTTTTTT. Using reference TRBV7-3 and TRBJ2-2 for the parts outside the CDR3, the full variable domain is GAGVSQTPSNKVTEKGKYVELRCDPISGHTALYWYRQSLGQGPEFLIYFQGTGAADDSGLPNDRFFAVRPEGSVSTLKIQRTERGDSAVYLCASSRVPVGLAGGDTGELFFGEGSRLTVL.

J is TRBJ1-1 and V is TRBV11-2, with a weak D call TRBD1 (6 bases). The germline gives CDR1 SGHAT, CDR2 FQNNGV. V shed 9 bases and J shed 4 bases, with 18 bases lying between them. The CDR3 consists of 14 residues. The CDR3 bases are TGTGCCAGTAGCCGGGACAAGGGGCTCACTGAAGCTTTCTTT. It translates to CASSRDKGLTEAFF.

Ten or more counts support this clonotype. This rearrangement joins TRBV5-6 to TRBJ2-1, with 12 bases aligning to TRBD2. V lost 2 bases and J lost 2; bases outside the gene matches: 5. The germline V gene has CDR1 SGHDT and CDR2 YYEEEE. The CDR3 is 17 residues long. DNA of the CDR3: TGTGCCAGCAGCTTCGGGACTAGCGGGCCCCCCTACAATGAGCAGTTCTTC. Residues: CASSFGTSGPPYNEQFF.

This clonotype was seen at least ten times. The rearrangement uses TRBV4-2 and TRBJ1-2; D possibly corresponds to TRBD1 (5 bases). This CDR3 has 16 amino acids. V shed 2 bases and J shed 3 bases, with 16 bases lying between them. The germline V gene has CDR1 LGHNA and CDR2 YNFKEQ. CDR3 DNA: TGTGCCAGCAGCCAAACACAGGACCCAGGGTACTATGGCTACACCTTC. This encodes CASSQTQDPGYYGYTF.

This clonotype appeared many times. The rearrangement links TRBV7-3 to TRBJ2-1; 7 bases agree with TRBD2. J was trimmed by 7 bases and V by 5 bases; bases with no gene match: 11. This CDR3 has 15 amino acids. Germline CDR1 is SGHTA and CDR2 is FQGTGA. The CDR3 bases are TGTGCCAGCAGCCAAGCGGGAATGGTTAGGAATGAGCAGTTCTTC. Its translation is CASSQAGMVRNEQFF.

This clonotype was seen many times. V and J are TRBV20-1 and TRBJ1-1, with unresolved D. Germline V gives CDR1 DFQATT, CDR2 SNEGSKA (reference sequence). The CDR3 is made up of 11 amino acids. V shed 2 bases and J shed 1 base, with 2 bases lying between them. CDR3 sequence reads: CSARSNTEAFF. The CDR3 nucleotides read TGCAGTGCTAGATCGAACACTGAAGCTTTCTTT.